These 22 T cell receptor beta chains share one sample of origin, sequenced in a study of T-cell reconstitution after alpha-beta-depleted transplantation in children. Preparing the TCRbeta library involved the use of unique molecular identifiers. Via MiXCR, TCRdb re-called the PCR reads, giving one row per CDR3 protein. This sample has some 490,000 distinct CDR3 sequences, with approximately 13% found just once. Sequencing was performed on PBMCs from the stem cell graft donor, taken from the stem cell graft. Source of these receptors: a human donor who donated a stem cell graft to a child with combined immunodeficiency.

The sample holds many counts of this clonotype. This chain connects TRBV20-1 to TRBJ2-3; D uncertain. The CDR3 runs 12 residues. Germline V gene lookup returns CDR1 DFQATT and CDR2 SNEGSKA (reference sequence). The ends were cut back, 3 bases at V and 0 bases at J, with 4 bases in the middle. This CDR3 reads CSASGSTDTQYF. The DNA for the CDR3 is TGCAGTGCTAGCGGAAGCACAGATACGCAGTATTTT.

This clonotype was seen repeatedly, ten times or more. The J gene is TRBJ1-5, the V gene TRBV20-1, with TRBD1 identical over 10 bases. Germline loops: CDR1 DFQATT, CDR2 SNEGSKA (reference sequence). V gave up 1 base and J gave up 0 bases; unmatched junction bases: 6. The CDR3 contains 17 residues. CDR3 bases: TGCAGTGCTAGAGTCGGGACAGGGGTGGGTAGCAATCAGCCCCAGCATTTT. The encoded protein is CSARVGTGVGSNQPQHF.

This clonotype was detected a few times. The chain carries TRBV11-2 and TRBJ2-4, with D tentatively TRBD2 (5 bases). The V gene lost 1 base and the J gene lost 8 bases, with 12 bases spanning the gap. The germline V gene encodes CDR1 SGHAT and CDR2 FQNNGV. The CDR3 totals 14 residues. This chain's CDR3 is CASSLGYGVDIQYF. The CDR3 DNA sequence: TGTGCCAGCAGCTTAGGGTACGGGGTTGACATTCAGTACTTC.

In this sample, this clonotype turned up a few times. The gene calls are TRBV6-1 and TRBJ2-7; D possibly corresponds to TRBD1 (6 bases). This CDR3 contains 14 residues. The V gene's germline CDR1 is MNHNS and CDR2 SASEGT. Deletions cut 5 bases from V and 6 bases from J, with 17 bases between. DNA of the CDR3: TGTGCCAGCAGTACGGGGAACAGGGCCACCGAGCAGTACTTC. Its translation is CASSTGNRATEQYF.

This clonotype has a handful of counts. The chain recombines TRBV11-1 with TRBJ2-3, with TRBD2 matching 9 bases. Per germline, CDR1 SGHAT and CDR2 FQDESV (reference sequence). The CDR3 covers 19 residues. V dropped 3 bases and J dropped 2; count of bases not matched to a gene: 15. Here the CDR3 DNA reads TGTGCCAGCAGCTTTTATCTTGGAGGTAGCGGGAGCCCCACAGATACGCAGTATTTT. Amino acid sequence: CASSFYLGGSGSPTDTQYF. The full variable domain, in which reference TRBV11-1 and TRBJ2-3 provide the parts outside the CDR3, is EAEVAQSPRYKITEKSQAVAFWCDPISGHATLYWYRQILGQGPELLVQFQDESVVDDSQLPKDRFSAERLKGVDSTLKIQPAELGDSAMYLCASSFYLGGSGSPTDTQYFGPGTRLTVL.

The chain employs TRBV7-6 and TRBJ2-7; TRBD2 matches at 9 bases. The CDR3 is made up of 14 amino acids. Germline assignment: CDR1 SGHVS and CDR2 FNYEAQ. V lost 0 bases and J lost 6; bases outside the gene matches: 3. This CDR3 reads CASSLASGGVEQYF. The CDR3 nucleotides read TGTGCCAGCAGCTTAGCTAGCGGGGGAGTCGAGCAGTACTTC.

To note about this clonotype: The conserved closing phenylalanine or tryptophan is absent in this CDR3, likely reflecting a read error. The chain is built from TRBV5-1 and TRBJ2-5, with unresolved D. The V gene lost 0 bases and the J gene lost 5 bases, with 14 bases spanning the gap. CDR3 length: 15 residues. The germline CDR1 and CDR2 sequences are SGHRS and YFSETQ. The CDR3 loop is CASSLDSPDGETQYC. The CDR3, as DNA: TGCGCCAGCAGCTTGGATTCGCCAGATGGCGAGACCCAGTACTGC.

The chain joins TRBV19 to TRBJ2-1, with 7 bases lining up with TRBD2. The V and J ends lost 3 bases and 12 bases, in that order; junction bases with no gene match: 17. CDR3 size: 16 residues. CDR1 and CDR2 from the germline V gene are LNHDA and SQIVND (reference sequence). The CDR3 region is CASSIGGGLGNRGQFF. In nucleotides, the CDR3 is TGTGCCAGTAGTATCGGGGGTGGACTAGGCAATCGGGGGCAGTTCTTC.

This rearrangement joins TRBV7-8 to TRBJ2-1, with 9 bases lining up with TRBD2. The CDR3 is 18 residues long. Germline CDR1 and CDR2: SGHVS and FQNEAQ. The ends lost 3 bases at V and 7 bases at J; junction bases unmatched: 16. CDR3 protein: CASSLGISGSPVSNEQFF. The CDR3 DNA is TGTGCCAGCAGCTTGGGAATTAGCGGGAGTCCTGTTTCGAATGAGCAGTTCTTC.

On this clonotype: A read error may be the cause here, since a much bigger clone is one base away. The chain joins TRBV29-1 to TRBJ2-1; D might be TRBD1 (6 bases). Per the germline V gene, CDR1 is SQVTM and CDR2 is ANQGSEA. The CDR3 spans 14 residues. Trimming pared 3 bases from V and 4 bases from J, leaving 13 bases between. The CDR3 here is CSVELGAFYNEQFF. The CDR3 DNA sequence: TGCAGCGTTGAGTTGGGGGCGTTTTACAATGAGCAGTTCTTC.

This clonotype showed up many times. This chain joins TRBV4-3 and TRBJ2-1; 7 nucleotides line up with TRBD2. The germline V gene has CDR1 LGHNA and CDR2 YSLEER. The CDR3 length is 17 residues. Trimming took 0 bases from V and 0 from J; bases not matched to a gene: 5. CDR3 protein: CASSQDVGGSSYNEQFF. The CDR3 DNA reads TGCGCCAGCAGCCAAGATGTCGGCGGGAGCTCCTACAATGAGCAGTTCTTC.

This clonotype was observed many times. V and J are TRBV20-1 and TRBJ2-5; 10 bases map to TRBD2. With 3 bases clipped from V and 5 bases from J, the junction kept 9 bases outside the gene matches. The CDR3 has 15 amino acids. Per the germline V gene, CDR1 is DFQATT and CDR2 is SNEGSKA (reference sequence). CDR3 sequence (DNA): TGCAGTGCTAGTTCGTCCGAGACTAGCGGGGAGACCCAGTACTTC. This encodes CSASSSETSGETQYF.

CDR3 sequence: CSAQNRGPSSYEQYF. The CDR3 DNA reads as TGCAGTGCTCAAAACAGGGGCCCGAGCTCCTACGAGCAGTACTTC. The chain is built from TRBV20-1 and TRBJ2-7; TRBD1 matches 7 bases. CDR1 is DFQATT, CDR2 SNEGSKA, per germline (reference sequence). V lost 5 bases and J lost 0; bases outside the gene matches: 10. The CDR3 consists of 15 residues.

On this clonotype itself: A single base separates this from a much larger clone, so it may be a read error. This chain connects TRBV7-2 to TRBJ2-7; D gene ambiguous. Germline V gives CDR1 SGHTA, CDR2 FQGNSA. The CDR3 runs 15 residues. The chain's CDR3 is CASSSRTYENYEQCF. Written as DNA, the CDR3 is TGTGCCAGCAGCTCCCGAACGTACGAGAACTACGAGCAGTGCTTC. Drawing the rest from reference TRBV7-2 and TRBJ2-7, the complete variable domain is GAGVSQSPSNKVTEKGKDVELRCDPISGHTALYWYRQSLGQGLEFLIYFQGNSAPDKSGLPSDRFSAERTGGSVSTLTIQRTQQEDSAVYLCASSSRTYENYEQCFGPGTRLTVT.

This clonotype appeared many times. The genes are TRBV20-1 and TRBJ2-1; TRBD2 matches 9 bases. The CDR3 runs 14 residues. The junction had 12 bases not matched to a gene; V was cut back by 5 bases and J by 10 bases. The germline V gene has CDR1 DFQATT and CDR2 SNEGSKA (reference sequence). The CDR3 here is CSALASGANEEQFF. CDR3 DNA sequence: TGCAGTGCTCTCGCTAGCGGGGCTAACGAGGAGCAGTTCTTC.

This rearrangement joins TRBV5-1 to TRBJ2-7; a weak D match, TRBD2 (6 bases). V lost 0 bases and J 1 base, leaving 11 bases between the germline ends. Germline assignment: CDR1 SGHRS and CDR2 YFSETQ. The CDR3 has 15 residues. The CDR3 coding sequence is TGCGCCAGCAGCTTGGGTTCGGGACTTTCCTACGAGCAGTACTTC. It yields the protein CASSLGSGLSYEQYF.

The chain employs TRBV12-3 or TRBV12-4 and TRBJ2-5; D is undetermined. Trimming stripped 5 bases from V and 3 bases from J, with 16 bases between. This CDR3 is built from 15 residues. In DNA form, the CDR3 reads TGTGCCAGCAGTCCCTCGTCAGATCTAAAAGAGACCCAGTACTTC. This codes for CASSPSSDLKETQYF.

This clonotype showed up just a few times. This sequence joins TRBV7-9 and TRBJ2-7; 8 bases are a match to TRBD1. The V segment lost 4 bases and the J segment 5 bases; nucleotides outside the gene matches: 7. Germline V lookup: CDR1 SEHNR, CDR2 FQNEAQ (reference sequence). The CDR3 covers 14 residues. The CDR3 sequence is CASSSPDRANEQYF. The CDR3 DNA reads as TGTGCCAGCAGCTCCCCGGACAGGGCCAACGAGCAGTACTTC. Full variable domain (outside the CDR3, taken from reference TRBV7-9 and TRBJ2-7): DTGVSQNPRHKITKRGQNVTFRCDPISEHNRLYWYRQTLGQGPEFLTYFQNEAQLEKSRLLSDRFSAERPKGSFSTLEIQRTEQGDSAMYLCASSSPDRANEQYFGPGTRLTVT.

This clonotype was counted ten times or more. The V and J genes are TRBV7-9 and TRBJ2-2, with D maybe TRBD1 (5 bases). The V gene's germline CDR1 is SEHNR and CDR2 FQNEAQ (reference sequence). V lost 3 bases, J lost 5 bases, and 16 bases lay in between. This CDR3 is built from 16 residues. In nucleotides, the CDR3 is TGTGCCAGCAGCTTTACCGACAGCTTCGTTACCGGGGAGCTGTTTTTT. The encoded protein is CASSFTDSFVTGELFF.

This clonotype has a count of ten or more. For the CDR3, the DNA is TGTGCCAGCAGCCGGGACTTCCAAGAGACCCAGTACTTC. This translates into CASSRDFQETQYF. This chain connects TRBV6-1 to TRBJ2-5, with D perhaps TRBD2 (6 bases). The CDR3 covers 13 residues. V was trimmed by 6 bases and J by 1 base, leaving 9 bases between them. CDR1 MNHNS and CDR2 SASEGT come from the germline V gene.

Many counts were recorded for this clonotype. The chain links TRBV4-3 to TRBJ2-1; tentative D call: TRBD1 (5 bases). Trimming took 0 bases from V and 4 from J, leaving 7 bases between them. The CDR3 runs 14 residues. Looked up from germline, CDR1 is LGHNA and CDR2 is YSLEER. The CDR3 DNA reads TGCGCCAGCAGCCAAGATCAGGGTTACAATGAGCAGTTCTTC. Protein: CASSQDQGYNEQFF.

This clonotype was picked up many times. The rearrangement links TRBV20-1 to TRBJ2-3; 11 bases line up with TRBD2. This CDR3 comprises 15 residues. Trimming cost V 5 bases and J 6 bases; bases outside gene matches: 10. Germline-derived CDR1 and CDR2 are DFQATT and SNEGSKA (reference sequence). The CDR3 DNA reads TGCAGTGCTGCTCCGACTAGCGGGACTAGGGATACGCAGTATTTT. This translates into CSAAPTSGTRDTQYF.